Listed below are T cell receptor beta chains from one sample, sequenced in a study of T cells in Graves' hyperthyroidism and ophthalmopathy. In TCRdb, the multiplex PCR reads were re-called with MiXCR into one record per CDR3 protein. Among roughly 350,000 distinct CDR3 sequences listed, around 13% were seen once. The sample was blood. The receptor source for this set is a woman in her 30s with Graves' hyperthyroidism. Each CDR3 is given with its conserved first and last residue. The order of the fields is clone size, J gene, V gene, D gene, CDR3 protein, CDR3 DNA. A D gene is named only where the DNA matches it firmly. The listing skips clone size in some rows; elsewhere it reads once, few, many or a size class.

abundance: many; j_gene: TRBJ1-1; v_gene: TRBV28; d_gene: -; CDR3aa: CASSPRRVSTEAFF; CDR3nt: TGTGCCAGCAGTCCCCGGAGAGTAAGCACTGAAGCTTTCTTT
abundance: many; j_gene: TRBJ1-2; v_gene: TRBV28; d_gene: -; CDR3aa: CASSIGAFYGYTF; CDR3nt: TGTGCCAGCAGTATCGGGGCATTTTATGGCTACACCTTC
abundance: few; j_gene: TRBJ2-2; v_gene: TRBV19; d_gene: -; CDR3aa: CASSMGYQRSNTGELFF; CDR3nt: TGTGCCAGTAGTATGGGTTACCAACGCTCGAACACCGGGGAGCTGTTTTTT
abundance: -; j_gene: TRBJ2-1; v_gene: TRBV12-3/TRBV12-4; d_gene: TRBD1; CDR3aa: CASSSSLTGTGTYNEQFF; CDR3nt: TGTGCCAGCAGTTCGTCGTTGACCGGGACAGGGACGTACAATGAGCAGTTCTTC
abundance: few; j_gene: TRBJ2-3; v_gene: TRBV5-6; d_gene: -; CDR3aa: CASSFGGGGRDPQYF; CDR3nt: TGTGCCAGCAGCTTTGGAGGAGGGGGAAGGGATCCGCAGTATTTT
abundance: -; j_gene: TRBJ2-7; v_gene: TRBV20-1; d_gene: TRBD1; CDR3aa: CSANRGRLYEQYF; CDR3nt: TGCAGTGCTAACAGGGGTCGACTATACGAGCAGTACTTC
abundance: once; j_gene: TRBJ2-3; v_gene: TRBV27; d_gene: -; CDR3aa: CASPPADTQYF; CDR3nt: TGTGCCAGCCCCCCAGCAGATACGCAGTATTTT
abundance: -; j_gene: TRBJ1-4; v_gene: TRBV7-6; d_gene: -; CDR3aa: CASSLDSPRGLATNEKLFF; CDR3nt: TGTGCCAGCAGCTTAGATAGTCCGCGGGGCCTAGCAACTAATGAAAAACTGTTTTTT
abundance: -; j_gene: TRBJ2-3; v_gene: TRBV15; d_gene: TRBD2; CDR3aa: CATAGVDTDTQYF; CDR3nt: TGTGCCACGGCGGGAGTAGACACAGATACGCAGTATTTT
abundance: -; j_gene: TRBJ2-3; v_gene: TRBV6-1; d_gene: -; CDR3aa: CASNLSPSGDTQYF; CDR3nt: TGTGCCAGCAATCTAAGTCCGTCCGGAGATACGCAGTATTTT
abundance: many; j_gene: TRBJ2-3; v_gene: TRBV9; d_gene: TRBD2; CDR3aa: CASSVGTGGWTDTQYF; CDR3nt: TGTGCCAGCAGCGTAGGAACGGGAGGATGGACAGATACGCAGTATTTT
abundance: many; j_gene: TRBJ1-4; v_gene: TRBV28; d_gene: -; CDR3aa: CASSLSLVSPTAGEEEKLFF; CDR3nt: TGTGCCAGCAGTTTATCCCTAGTCTCCCCCACGGCAGGGGAAGAGGAAAAACTGTTTTTT
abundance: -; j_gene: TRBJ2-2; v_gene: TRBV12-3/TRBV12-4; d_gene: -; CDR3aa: CASRPGAGGLFF; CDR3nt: TGTGCCAGCAGGCCCGGGGCCGGGGGGCTGTTTTTT
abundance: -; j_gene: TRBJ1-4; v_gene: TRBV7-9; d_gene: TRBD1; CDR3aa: CASSQIGTGPEKLFF; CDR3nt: TGTGCCAGCAGCCAGATCGGGACAGGACCTGAAAAACTGTTTTTT
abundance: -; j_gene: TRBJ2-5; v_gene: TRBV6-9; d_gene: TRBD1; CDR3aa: CASSYPTPGTVGAGTQYF; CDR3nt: TGTGCCAGCAGTTACCCCACCCCCGGGACAGTGGGCGCCGGGACCCAGTACTTC
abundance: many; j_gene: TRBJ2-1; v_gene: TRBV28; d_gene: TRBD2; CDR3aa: CASSLGLATYNEQFF; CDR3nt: TGTGCCAGCAGTTTAGGACTAGCGACCTACAATGAGCAGTTCTTC
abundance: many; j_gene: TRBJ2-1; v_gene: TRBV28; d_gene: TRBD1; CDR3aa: CASTYLQGAYNEQFF; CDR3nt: TGTGCCAGCACTTACCTACAGGGGGCGTACAATGAGCAGTTCTTC
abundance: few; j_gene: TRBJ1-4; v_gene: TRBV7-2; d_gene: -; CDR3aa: CASSLETFEEKLFF; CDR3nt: TGTGCCAGCAGCTTAGAGACCTTTGAAGAAAAACTGTTTTTT
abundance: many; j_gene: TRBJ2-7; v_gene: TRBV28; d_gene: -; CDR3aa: CASIRSGRDPYEQYF; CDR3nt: TGTGCCAGCATCCGTTCGGGGCGGGACCCCTACGAGCAGTACTTC
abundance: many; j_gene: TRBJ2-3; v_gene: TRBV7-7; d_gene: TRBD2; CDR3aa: CASSQGLAPTDTQYF; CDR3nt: TGTGCTAGCAGCCAAGGACTAGCACCCACAGATACGCAGTATTTT
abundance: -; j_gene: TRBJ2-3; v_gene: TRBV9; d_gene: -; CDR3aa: CASSVGEAGADTQYF; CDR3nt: TGTGCCAGCAGCGTAGGCGAGGCTGGGGCAGATACGCAGTATTTT
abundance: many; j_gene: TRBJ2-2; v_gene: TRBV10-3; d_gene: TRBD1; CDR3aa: CAISDPNRGTGELFF; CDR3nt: TGTGCCATCAGTGACCCTAACAGGGGCACCGGGGAGCTGTTTTTT
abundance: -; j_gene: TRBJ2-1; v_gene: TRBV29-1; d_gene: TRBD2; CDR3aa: CSVNAGGPDNEQFF; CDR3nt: TGCAGCGTTAACGCGGGAGGGCCAGACAATGAGCAGTTCTTC
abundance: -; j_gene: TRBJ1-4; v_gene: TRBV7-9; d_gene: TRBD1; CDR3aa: CAGQGVDEKLFF; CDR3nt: TGTGCCGGACAGGGTGTTGACGAAAAACTGTTTTTT
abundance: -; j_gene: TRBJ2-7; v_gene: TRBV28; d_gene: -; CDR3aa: CASNYRGYDQYF; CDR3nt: TGTGCCAGCAATTATCGAGGCTACGATCAGTACTTC
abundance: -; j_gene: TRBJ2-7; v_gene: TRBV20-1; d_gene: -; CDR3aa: CSPLRKLGMTYEQYF; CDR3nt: TGCAGTCCTCTAAGGAAGCTAGGTATGACCTACGAGCAGTACTTC
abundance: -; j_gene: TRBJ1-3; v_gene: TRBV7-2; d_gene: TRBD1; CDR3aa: CASSSTSRDSSGNTIYF; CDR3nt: TGTGCCAGCAGCTCTACCTCCCGGGACAGCTCTGGAAACACCATATATTTT
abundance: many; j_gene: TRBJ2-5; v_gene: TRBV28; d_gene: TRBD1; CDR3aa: CASSLAPPGQHTEETQYF; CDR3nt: TGTGCCAGCAGTTTGGCGCCCCCGGGACAGCATACCGAAGAGACCCAGTACTTC
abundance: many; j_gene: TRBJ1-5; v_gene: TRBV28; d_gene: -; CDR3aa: CASKGSNQPQHF; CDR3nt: TGTGCCAGCAAGGGGTCCAATCAGCCCCAGCATTTT
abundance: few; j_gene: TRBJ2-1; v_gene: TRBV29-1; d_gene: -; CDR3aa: CSVKRTYNEQFF; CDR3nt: TGCAGCGTTAAAAGGACATATAATGAGCAGTTCTTC
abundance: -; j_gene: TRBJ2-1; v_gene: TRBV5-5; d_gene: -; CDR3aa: CASSPDLKSYNEQFF; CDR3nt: TGTGCCAGCAGCCCTGATTTGAAATCCTACAATGAGCAGTTCTTC
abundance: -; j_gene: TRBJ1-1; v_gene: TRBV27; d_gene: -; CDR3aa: CASTGGSDTEAFF; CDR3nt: TGTGCCAGCACGGGGGGCTCGGACACTGAAGCTTTCTTT
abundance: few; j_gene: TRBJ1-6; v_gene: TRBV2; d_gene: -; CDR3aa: CASNLETSYNSPLHF; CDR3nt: TGTGCCAGCAATCTTGAGACCTCCTATAATTCACCCCTCCACTTT
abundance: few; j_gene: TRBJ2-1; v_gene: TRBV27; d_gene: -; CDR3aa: CASSPCNEQFF; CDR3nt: TGTGCCAGCAGTCCTTGCAATGAGCAGTTCTTC
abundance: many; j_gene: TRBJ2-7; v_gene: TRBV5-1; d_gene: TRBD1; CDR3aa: CASSLGPGQTYEQYF; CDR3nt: TGCGCCAGCAGCTTAGGGCCGGGACAGACCTACGAGCAGTACTTC
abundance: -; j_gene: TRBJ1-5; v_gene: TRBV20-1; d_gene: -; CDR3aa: CSASAGRGSANQPQHF; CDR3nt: TGCAGTGCTAGTGCTGGGAGGGGCTCGGCAAATCAGCCCCAGCATTTT